Listed below are T cell receptor beta chains from one sample, sequenced in a study of a mutant IDH1 vaccine in newly diagnosed glioma. The table came from immunoSEQ multiplex PCR; TCRdb's copy has only in-frame clones and leaves some out. The sample consists of roughly 38,000 clones, around 80% of them appearing once. The sample in question was PBMCs, obtained from a glioma patient treated with radiotherapy, temozolomide or both. The receptors come from a man in his forties with glioma. Some clones in this sample may be carry-over from other donors' samples. Both conserved end residues are part of each CDR3. A D gene is named only where the DNA matches it firmly. Some rows mark clone size as missing; the rest say once, few, many or name a class of expanded clone.

j_call v_call d_call clone_size cdr3_aa cdr3_nt
TRBJ1-5 TRBV10-2 TRBD1 - CASSLGRGRDQPQHF TGCGCCAGCTCCCTAGGCAGGGGGCGAGATCAGCCCCAGCATTTT
TRBJ2-7 TRBV4-3 TRBD1 - CASSHTGEGEQYF TGCGCCAGCAGCCACACAGGGGAAGGGGAGCAGTACTTC
TRBJ1-6 TRBV7-2 - - CASSEGGGIYSPLHF TGTGCCAGCAGCGAAGGAGGTGGGATATATTCACCCCTCCACTTT
TRBJ2-3 TRBV29-1 TRBD2 - CSVEAGGGTQYF TGCAGCGTTGAAGCCGGCGGGGGTACGCAGTATTTT
TRBJ1-2 TRBV27 - - CASSAPRGYGYTF TGTGCCAGCAGTGCACCCCGGGGTTATGGCTACACCTTC
TRBJ1-1 TRBV9 TRBD1 - CASSVSTGGFFTEAFF TGTGCCAGCAGCGTATCGACAGGGGGCTTCTTCACTGAAGCTTTCTTT
TRBJ2-1 TRBV29-1 TRBD1 - CSVSGQGAYNEQFF TGCAGCGTTTCCGGACAGGGGGCCTACAATGAGCAGTTCTTC
TRBJ1-4 TRBV4-1 TRBD1 once CASSGPGTGNEKLFF TGCGCCAGCAGCGGACCCGGGACAGGGAATGAAAAACTGTTTTTT
TRBJ2-7 TRBV10-3 TRBD2 - CAISERGDSYEQYF TGTGCCATCAGTGAGCGGGGGGACTCCTACGAGCAGTACTTC
TRBJ1-1 TRBV23-1 TRBD1 - CASSHPPGRTGYF TGCGCCAGCAGTCATCCCCCGGGGAGGACAGGGTACTTT
TRBJ2-7 TRBV4-2 TRBD2 - CASSPPGTSGGYEQYF TGTGCCAGCAGCCCCCCCGGGACTAGCGGGGGCTACGAGCAGTACTTC
TRBJ2-2 TRBV18 - - CASSRVGGFSNTGELFF TGTGCCAGCTCAAGGGTCGGCGGTTTTTCGAACACCGGGGAGCTGTTTTTT
TRBJ2-1 TRBV13 TRBD2 - CASSPPGGEYYNEQFF TGTGCCAGCAGCCCCCCCGGGGGGGAATACTACAATGAGCAGTTCTTC
TRBJ1-1 TRBV19 - - CASSRGGPMNTEAFF TGTGCCAGTAGTAGAGGGGGGCCGATGAACACTGAAGCTTTCTTT
TRBJ2-3 TRBV20-1 - - CSVGDTQYF TGCAGTGTGGGAGATACGCAGTATTTT
TRBJ1-1 TRBV28 - - CASRDRTDSPDEAFF TGTGCCAGCCGCGATAGAACGGACAGCCCTGATGAAGCTTTCTTT
TRBJ1-1 TRBV4-2 - - CASSRKVQTSMNTEAFF TGTGCCAGCAGCCGCAAGGTACAGACAAGCATGAACACTGAAGCTTTCTTT
TRBJ1-6 TRBV9 - - CASSVRAGAYNSPLHF TGTGCCAGCAGCGTACGGGCAGGGGCTTATAATTCACCCCTCCACTTT
TRBJ1-1 TRBV19 TRBD1 once CASSLYRGKNTEAFF TGTGCCAGTAGCCTCTACAGGGGCAAAAACACTGAAGCTTTCTTT
TRBJ1-2 TRBV30 - - CAWSTTSGEDGYTF TGTGCCTGGAGTACGACGTCAGGAGAGGATGGCTACACCTTC
TRBJ2-7 TRBV9 - medium-sized CASSVTDSYEQYF TGTGCCAGCAGCGTCACAGACTCCTACGAGCAGTACTTC
TRBJ1-2 TRBV2 TRBD1 - CASSVGQGAIGYTF TGTGCCAGCAGTGTCGGGCAGGGGGCGATTGGCTACACCTTC
TRBJ1-2 TRBV7-9 - - CASSKTGSPHGYTF TGTGCCAGCAGCAAAACAGGGTCCCCCCACGGCTACACCTTC
TRBJ1-5 TRBV7-8 - - CASSLARHNSNQPQHF TGTGCCAGCAGCTTAGCGAGACATAATAGCAATCAGCCCCAGCATTTT
TRBJ1-1 TRBV18 - - CASSRATEAFF TGTGCCAGCTCCCGGGCAACAGAAGCTTTCTTT
TRBJ1-2 TRBV18 - - CASSPPGGSLAYGYTF TGTGCCAGCTCACCACCGGGGGGGAGCCTCGCTTATGGCTACACCTTC
TRBJ2-3 TRBV30 - - CASNGGSYSTDTQYF TGTGCCTCGAACGGTGGGTCGTACAGCACAGATACGCAGTATTTT
TRBJ1-1 TRBV2 - few CASRGRWAGTEAFF TGTGCCAGCAGGGGACGGTGGGCTGGCACTGAAGCTTTCTTT
TRBJ1-5 TRBV7-2 - - CASSFNPNQPQHF TGTGCCAGCAGCTTCAACCCCAATCAGCCCCAGCATTTT
TRBJ2-7 TRBV11-2 TRBD1 few CASSSWDRVSEQYF TGTGCCAGCAGCTCTTGGGACAGGGTGAGCGAGCAGTACTTC
TRBJ2-3 TRBV7-9 - few CASSLDIGDTQYF TGTGCCAGCAGCTTAGATATCGGAGATACGCAGTATTTT
TRBJ1-2 TRBV5-1 - once CASSLAWQDKSEGYTF TGCGCCAGCAGCTTGGCCTGGCAGGATAAAAGCGAAGGCTACACCTTC
TRBJ2-3 TRBV5-4 TRBD2 - CASKTSGGSRRDTQYF TGTGCCAGCAAGACTAGCGGGGGGTCTAGGAGGGATACGCAGTATTTT
TRBJ2-3 TRBV11-2 - - CASSTLRPTQYF TGTGCCAGCAGCACCCTCCGGCCTACGCAGTATTTT
TRBJ2-7 TRBV25-1 - - CASSEGESSYEQYF TGTGCCAGCAGTGAAGGGGAGAGCTCCTACGAGCAGTACTTC
TRBJ1-1 TRBV5-1 - - CASSVDPTEAFF TGCGCCAGCAGCGTTGACCCCACTGAAGCTTTCTTT
TRBJ2-7 TRBV6-1 - - CASSPGGGLSYEQYF TGTGCCAGCAGTCCAGGGGGAGGGCTCTCCTACGAGCAGTACTTC